These 32 T cell receptor beta chains came from one sample sequenced in a study of T cells expressing NK-cell markers. TCRdb reanalyzed the 5' RACE reads and collapses them to one entry per CDR3 protein, without DNA. In all, the sample yields roughly 420,000 distinct CDR3 sequences. Source material: blood T cells: a sorted CD56 or NKG2C T cell subset, CD4+ or CD8+ T cells, or bulk PBMC T cells (not recorded which). These receptors were obtained from a woman between 18 and 70 years old in good health.

J is TRBJ2-2 and V is TRBV30; TCRdb's D gene call, TRBD2, goes unchecked for lack of DNA. CDR1 is GTSNPN and CDR2 is SVGIG in the germline V gene (reference sequence). There are 14 residues in the CDR3. The CDR3 loop reads CAWSRGGLVGELFF.

This chain connects TRBV29-1 to TRBJ2-2; TCRdb's D gene call, TRBD2, goes unchecked for lack of DNA. Germline CDR1 is SQVTM and CDR2 is ANQGSEA. The CDR3 totals 17 residues. The CDR3 loop is CSVERSLAGVNTGELFF.

This chain links TRBV15 with TRBJ2-7; TCRdb designates TRBD2, a call that cannot be tested without DNA. Germline assignment: CDR1 LNHNV and CDR2 YYDKDF (reference sequence). CDR3 length: 17 amino acids. This CDR3 reads CATSRDRGLAGRIEQYF.

This chain joins TRBV6-5 and TRBJ1-6; TCRdb proposes TRBD1, but this gene call is untestable without DNA. Germline-derived CDR1 and CDR2 are MNHEY and SVGAGI. The CDR3 consists of 19 residues. The CDR3: CASSLIYRGRSPNNSPLHF.

The chain links TRBV20-1 to TRBJ2-3; there is no DNA to check the TCRdb D call of TRBD1. CDR1 is DFQATT, CDR2 SNEGSKA, per germline (reference sequence). The CDR3 has 12 amino acids. Here the CDR3 reads CSGGTTGDTQYF.

The J gene is TRBJ2-1, the V gene TRBV14; TCRdb's D call, TRBD1, is unchecked because there is no DNA. CDR1 and CDR2 from the germline V gene are SGHDN and FVKESK. CDR3 length: 18 amino acids. The CDR3 sequence is CASSQRTMDRGGYNEQFF.

This chain connects TRBV13 to TRBJ2-1. CDR1 and CDR2 from the germline V gene are PRHDT and FYEKMQ (reference sequence). The CDR3 totals 12 residues. This chain's CDR3 is CASTQSYNEQFF.

The CDR3 loop is CASSASQSYNEQFF. V usage is TRBV5-1 and J usage is TRBJ2-1; TCRdb reports TRBD2, a call that lacks DNA to check it against. Germline V gene lookup returns CDR1 SGHRS and CDR2 YFSETQ. The CDR3 runs 14 residues.

V and J are TRBV5-5 and TRBJ2-7; TCRdb selects TRBD2, and the lack of DNA leaves this call unchecked. The CDR3 has 14 amino acids. CDR1 and CDR2 (germline): SGHKS, YYEKEE (reference sequence). This CDR3 reads CASSLLAGDREQYF.

The chain combines TRBV11-2 with TRBJ2-1; TCRdb calls TRBD1, which cannot be checked without DNA. Germline V gene data show CDR1 as SGHAT and CDR2 as FQNNGV. The CDR3 loop spans 12 amino acids. CDR3 sequence: CASSPRWGEQFF.

V gene TRBV7-2 combines with J gene TRBJ2-6; TCRdb lists TRBD2, though no DNA is available to test this call. The CDR3 totals 11 residues. CDR1 and CDR2 (germline): SGHTA, FQGNSA. The CDR3 sequence is CASSLAQAVRF.

This chain links TRBV11-2 with TRBJ1-3; the D call from TCRdb, TRBD1, cannot be confirmed without DNA. The CDR3 length is 12 residues. Looked up from germline, CDR1 is SGHAT and CDR2 is FQNNGV. This CDR3 is CASSLGSEDRGF.

The chain has TRBV20-1 and TRBJ2-7; lacking DNA, the TRBD1 call made by TCRdb goes unchecked. This CDR3 comprises 15 residues. Germline V gene lookup returns CDR1 DFQATT and CDR2 SNEGSKA (reference sequence). The CDR3 spells CSARPGGGAYYEQYF.

The CDR3 loop is CAISSPPGTDTQYF. This chain uses TRBV10-3 with TRBJ2-3. Germline V CDR1 and CDR2: ENHRY, SYGVKD. CDR3 length: 14 amino acids.

This chain joins TRBV25-1 and TRBJ2-6. The CDR3 extends over 17 amino acids. Germline V gene lookup returns CDR1 MGHDK and CDR2 SYGVNS. Here the CDR3 reads CASSEGESSSGANVLTF.

The chain combines TRBV20-1 with TRBJ2-5; the D call from TCRdb, TRBD2, cannot be confirmed without DNA. Germline V gene data show CDR1 as DFQATT and CDR2 as SNEGSKA (reference sequence). This CDR3 has 16 amino acids. The CDR3 sequence: CSATPSGTSIRETQYF.

The rearrangement joins TRBV7-8 to TRBJ2-1; absent DNA, TCRdb's TRBD1 call cannot be checked. CDR1 is SGHVS, CDR2 FQNEAQ, per germline. The CDR3 has 14 amino acids. CDR3 sequence: CASSLGDTGYEQFF.

The chain joins TRBV6-1 to TRBJ2-2; TCRdb proposes TRBD1, but this gene call is untestable without DNA. Germline assignment: CDR1 MNHNS and CDR2 SASEGT. The CDR3 runs to 14 residues. The CDR3 spells CASHRNRNTGELFF.

The chain links TRBV29-1 to TRBJ2-2; TCRdb gives TRBD2 as the D gene, but with no DNA this cannot be confirmed. CDR1 and CDR2 (germline): SQVTM, ANQGSEA. This CDR3 has 13 amino acids. The CDR3 is CSVRRDDTGELFF.

The chain carries TRBV30 and TRBJ1-5; TCRdb lists TRBD1, though no DNA is available to test this call. The CDR3 is 20 residues long. The V gene's germline CDR1 is GTSNPN and CDR2 SVGIG (reference sequence). The CDR3: CAWSVFPGRGKDYSNQPQHF.

The gene calls are TRBV6-2 or TRBV6-3 and TRBJ2-6; TCRdb gives TRBD1 as the D gene, but with no DNA this cannot be confirmed. This CDR3 contains 16 residues. Per germline, CDR1 MNHEY and CDR2 SVGEGT. This chain's CDR3 is CASSNPQGGGANVLTF.

The chain employs TRBV6-1 and TRBJ2-2; lacking DNA, the TRBD2 call made by TCRdb goes unchecked. The CDR3 runs to 14 residues. Germline CDR1 and CDR2: MNHNS and SASEGT. CDR3 residues: CASRELAPTGELFF.

The chain couples TRBV6-2 or TRBV6-3 to TRBJ2-4; TCRdb's D call of TRBD1 is untestable without DNA. CDR3 size: 14 residues. The germline V gene has CDR1 MNHEY and CDR2 SVGEGT. The CDR3 protein is CASTPQGGSNIQYF.

The genes are TRBV20-1 and TRBJ1-5. Germline values: CDR1 DFQATT, CDR2 SNEGSKA (reference sequence). The CDR3 has 16 residues. CDR3 sequence reads: CSARGLSIHSNQPQHF.

V usage is TRBV20-1 and J usage is TRBJ1-2; TCRdb's assignment of TRBD1 cannot be checked, as there is no DNA. This CDR3 region has 11 residues. Per the germline V gene, CDR1 is DFQATT and CDR2 is SNEGSKA (reference sequence). CDR3 in amino acids: CSGWTGDGYTF.

The chain employs TRBV12-3 or TRBV12-4 and TRBJ2-5; TCRdb names TRBD1, which stays unverified in the absence of DNA. The CDR3 is 14 amino acids. The CDR3 spells CASSLGGDQETQYF.

This chain connects TRBV12-3 or TRBV12-4 to TRBJ2-1. The CDR3 extends over 16 amino acids. This CDR3 is CASSFTQPRSYNEQFF.

J is TRBJ2-1 and V is TRBV28; the D gene TCRdb calls, TRBD1, cannot be checked with no DNA. Germline-derived CDR1 and CDR2 are MDHEN and SYDVKM. The CDR3 contains 13 residues. CDR3 in amino acids: CASSTPNPTQGFF.

V gene TRBV13 combines with J gene TRBJ1-2; TCRdb names TRBD1, which stays unverified in the absence of DNA. CDR3 length equals 14 residues. Germline CDR1 is PRHDT and CDR2 is FYEKMQ (reference sequence). The chain's CDR3 is CASTARGANYGYTF.

The rearrangement joins TRBV7-2 to TRBJ2-5; TCRdb gives TRBD2 as the D gene, but with no DNA this cannot be confirmed. Per germline, CDR1 SGHTA and CDR2 FQGNSA. CDR3 length equals 16 residues. The CDR3 protein is CASSRTTSGGAETQYF.

The chain employs TRBV5-1 and TRBJ2-5; TCRdb selects TRBD2, and the lack of DNA leaves this call unchecked. Germline-derived CDR1 and CDR2 are SGHRS and YFSETQ. This CDR3 contains 14 residues. The chain's CDR3 is CASSFGAGQETQYF.

V and J are TRBV6-1 and TRBJ2-5; the D call from TCRdb, TRBD1, cannot be confirmed without DNA. Germline values: CDR1 MNHNS, CDR2 SASEGT. CDR3 length: 15 residues. The CDR3 loop is CASTTDRSLQETQYF.